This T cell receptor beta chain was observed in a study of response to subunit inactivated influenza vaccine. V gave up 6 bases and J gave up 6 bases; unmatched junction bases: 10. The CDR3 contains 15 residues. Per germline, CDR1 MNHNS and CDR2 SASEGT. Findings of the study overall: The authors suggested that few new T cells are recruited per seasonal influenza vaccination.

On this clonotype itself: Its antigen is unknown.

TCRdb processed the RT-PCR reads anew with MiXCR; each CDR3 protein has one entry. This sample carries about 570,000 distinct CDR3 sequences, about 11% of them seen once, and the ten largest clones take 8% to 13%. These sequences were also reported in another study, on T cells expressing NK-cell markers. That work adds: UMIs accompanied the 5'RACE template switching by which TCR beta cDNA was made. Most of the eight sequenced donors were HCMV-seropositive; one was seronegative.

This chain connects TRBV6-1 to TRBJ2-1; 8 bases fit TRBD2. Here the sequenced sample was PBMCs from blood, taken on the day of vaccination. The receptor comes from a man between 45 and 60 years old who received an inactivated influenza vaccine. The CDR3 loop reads CASRALEAGVNEQFF. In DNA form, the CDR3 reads TGTGCCAGCAGAGCCCTAGAAGCGGGAGTCAATGAGCAGTTCTTC.